These 11 T cell receptor beta chains originate from one sample sequenced in a study of monozygotic twins with inflammatory bowel disease. With the 5' RACE reads reprocessed, TCRdb shows one record per CDR3 protein and no DNA. The table gives 350,000 to 550,000 distinct CDR3 sequences; the top ten clones make up around 2.4% of it. Sequencing used blood. The receptors were sampled from a human donor with ulcerative colitis or Crohn's disease, or a healthy co-twin of an affected twin (not recorded which).

The chain carries TRBV19 and TRBJ2-2; there is no DNA to check the TCRdb D call of TRBD1. The V gene's germline CDR1 is LNHDA and CDR2 SQIVND (reference sequence). The CDR3 is 14 residues long. Here the CDR3 reads CASSIAGVGGELFF.

The chain recombines TRBV12-3 or TRBV12-4 with TRBJ1-5; TCRdb returns TRBD1, unconfirmable since there is no DNA. The CDR3 sequence is 15 residues long. This CDR3 reads CASARIGGDNQPQHF.

J is TRBJ2-5 and V is TRBV7-2; TCRdb indicates TRBD1, and absent DNA this call remains unverified. Germline-derived CDR1 and CDR2 are SGHTA and FQGNSA. The CDR3 consists of 15 residues. The CDR3 protein is CASHFVGGIGETQYF.

The gene calls are TRBV5-1 and TRBJ1-2; the TCRdb D gene call, TRBD1, has no DNA to confirm it. The CDR3 is made up of 14 amino acids. Germline CDR1 and CDR2: SGHRS and YFSETQ. The CDR3 reads CASSPQGESYGYTF.

The V call is TRBV14, the J call TRBJ1-2; TCRdb designates TRBD1, a call that cannot be tested without DNA. The CDR3 length is 17 residues. Germline V gene lookup returns CDR1 SGHDN and CDR2 FVKESK. The CDR3 loop is CASSLGQTTYGWNGYTF.

The chain links TRBV10-3 to TRBJ1-1; TCRdb's assignment of TRBD1 cannot be checked, as there is no DNA. CDR1 and CDR2 from the germline V gene are ENHRY and SYGVKD. CDR3 length: 12 residues. CDR3: CAIRSGETEAFF.

The genes are TRBV5-8 and TRBJ2-7; TCRdb's D call, TRBD1, is unchecked because there is no DNA. The germline V gene encodes CDR1 SGHTS and CDR2 YDEGEE. The length of the CDR3 is 17 residues. This CDR3 reads CASSLGPTGGILYEQYF.

The CDR3 region is CATSNYNEQFF. The chain couples TRBV25-1 to TRBJ2-1. This CDR3 region has 11 residues. Germline CDR1 MGHDK, CDR2 SYGVNS.

J is TRBJ1-2 and V is TRBV5-1. The CDR3 has 15 residues. Germline V lookup: CDR1 SGHRS, CDR2 YFSETQ. The chain's CDR3 is CASSRGGNPLTGYTF.

The chain joins TRBV7-9 to TRBJ2-3; TCRdb lists TRBD2, though no DNA is available to test this call. CDR1 and CDR2 from the germline V gene are SEHNR and FQNEAQ (reference sequence). CDR3 size: 15 residues. This chain's CDR3 is CASTPGLADTDTQYF.

The chain uses TRBV15 and TRBJ2-7; TCRdb's D gene call, TRBD2, goes unchecked for lack of DNA. The CDR3 loop spans 15 amino acids. CDR1 and CDR2 from the germline V gene are LNHNV and YYDKDF (reference sequence). CDR3: CATSLTSGARSEQYF.